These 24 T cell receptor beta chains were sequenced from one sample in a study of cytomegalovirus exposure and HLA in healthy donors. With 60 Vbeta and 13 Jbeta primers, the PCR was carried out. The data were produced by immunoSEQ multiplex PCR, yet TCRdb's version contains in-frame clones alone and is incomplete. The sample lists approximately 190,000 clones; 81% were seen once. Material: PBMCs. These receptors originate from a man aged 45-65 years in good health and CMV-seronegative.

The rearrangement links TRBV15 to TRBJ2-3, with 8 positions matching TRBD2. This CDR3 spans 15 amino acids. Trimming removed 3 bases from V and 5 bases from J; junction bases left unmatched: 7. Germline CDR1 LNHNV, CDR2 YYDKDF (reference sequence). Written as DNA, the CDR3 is TGTGCCACCAGCAGCCCCGGGAGGGTGAGAGATACGCAGTATTTT. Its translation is CATSSPGRVRDTQYF.

The CDR3 bases are TGTGCCGGCCGGACAGCTTACTATTCACCCCTCCACTTT. It is translated as CAGRTAYYSPLHF. This chain uses TRBV6-6 with TRBJ1-6; tentative D call: TRBD1 (6 bases). The germline V gene encodes CDR1 MNHNY and CDR2 SVGAGI (reference sequence). The germline V and J ends were trimmed by 11 bases and 8 bases, with 16 bases remaining between them. CDR3 length equals 13 residues.

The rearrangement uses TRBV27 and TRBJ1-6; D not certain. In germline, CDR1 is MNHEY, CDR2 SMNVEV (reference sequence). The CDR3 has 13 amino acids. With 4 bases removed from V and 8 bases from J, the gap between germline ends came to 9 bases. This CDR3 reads CASSWEFDSPLHF. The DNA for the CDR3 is TGTGCCAGCAGTTGGGAGTTTGATTCACCCCTCCACTTT.

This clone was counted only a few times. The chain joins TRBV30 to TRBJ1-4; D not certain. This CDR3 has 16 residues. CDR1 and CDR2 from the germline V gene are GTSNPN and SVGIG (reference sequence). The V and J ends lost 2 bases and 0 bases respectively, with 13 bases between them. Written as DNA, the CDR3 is TGTGCCTGGAGTTTGGGAGTCCCGCCAACTAATGAAAAACTGTTTTTT. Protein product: CAWSLGVPPTNEKLFF.

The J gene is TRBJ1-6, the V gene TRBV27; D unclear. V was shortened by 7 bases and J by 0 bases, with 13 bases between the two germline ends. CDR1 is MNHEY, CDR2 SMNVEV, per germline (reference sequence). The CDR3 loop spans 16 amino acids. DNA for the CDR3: TGTGCCAGCAACCCAACGCGGTTCTCCTATAATTCACCCCTCCACTTT. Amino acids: CASNPTRFSYNSPLHF.

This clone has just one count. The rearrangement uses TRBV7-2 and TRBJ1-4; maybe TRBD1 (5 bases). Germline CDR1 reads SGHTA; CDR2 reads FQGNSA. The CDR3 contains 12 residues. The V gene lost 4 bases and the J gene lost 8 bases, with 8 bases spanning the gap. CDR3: CASSSRGEKLFF. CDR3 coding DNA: TGTGCCAGCAGCTCCCGGGGGGAAAAACTGTTTTTT.

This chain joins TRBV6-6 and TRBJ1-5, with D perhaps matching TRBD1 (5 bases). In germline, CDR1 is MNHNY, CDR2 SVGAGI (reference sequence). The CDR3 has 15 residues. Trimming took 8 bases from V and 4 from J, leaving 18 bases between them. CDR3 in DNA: TGTGCCAGCTTCTCCACGGACACGGGTAATCAGCCCCAGCATTTT. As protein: CASFSTDTGNQPQHF.

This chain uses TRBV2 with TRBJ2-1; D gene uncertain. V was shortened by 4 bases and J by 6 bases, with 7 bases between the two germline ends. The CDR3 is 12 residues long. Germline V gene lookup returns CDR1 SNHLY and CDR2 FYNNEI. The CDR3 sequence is CASSGVSNEQFF. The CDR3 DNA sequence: TGTGCCAGCAGTGGAGTTAGCAATGAGCAGTTCTTC. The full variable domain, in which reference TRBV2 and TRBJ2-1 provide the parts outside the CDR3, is EPEVTQTPSHQVTQMGQEVILRCVPISNHLYFYWYRQILGQKVEFLVSFYNNEISEKSEIFDDQFSVERPDGSNFTLKIRSTKLEDSAMYFCASSGVSNEQFFGPGTRLTVL.

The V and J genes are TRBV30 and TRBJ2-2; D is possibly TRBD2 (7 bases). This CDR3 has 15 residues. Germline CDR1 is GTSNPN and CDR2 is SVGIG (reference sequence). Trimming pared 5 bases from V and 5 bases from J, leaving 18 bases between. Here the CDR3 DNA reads TGTGCCTGGGGGGGGGTCGGGGGCCGGACCGGGGAGCTGTTTTTT. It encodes CAWGGVGGRTGELFF.

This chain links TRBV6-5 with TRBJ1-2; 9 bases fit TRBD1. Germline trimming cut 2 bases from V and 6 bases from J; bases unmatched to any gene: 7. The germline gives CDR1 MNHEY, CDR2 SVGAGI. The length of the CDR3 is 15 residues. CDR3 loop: CASSYPGTGRDGYTF. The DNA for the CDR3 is TGTGCCAGCAGTTACCCTGGGACAGGGAGGGATGGCTACACCTTC.

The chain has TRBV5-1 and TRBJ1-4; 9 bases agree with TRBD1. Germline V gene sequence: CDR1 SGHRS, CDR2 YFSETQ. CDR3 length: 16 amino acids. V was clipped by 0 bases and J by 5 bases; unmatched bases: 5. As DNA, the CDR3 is TGCGCCAGCAGCTTGGAGGGGGACAGGGCGAATGAAAAACTGTTTTTT. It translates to CASSLEGDRANEKLFF.

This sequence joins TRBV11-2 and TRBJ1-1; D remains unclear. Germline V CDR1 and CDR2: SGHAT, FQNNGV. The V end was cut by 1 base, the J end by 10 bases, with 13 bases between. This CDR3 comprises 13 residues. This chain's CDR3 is CASSLGLTGGAFF. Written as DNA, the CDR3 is TGTGCCAGCAGCTTAGGGCTAACCGGCGGAGCTTTCTTT.

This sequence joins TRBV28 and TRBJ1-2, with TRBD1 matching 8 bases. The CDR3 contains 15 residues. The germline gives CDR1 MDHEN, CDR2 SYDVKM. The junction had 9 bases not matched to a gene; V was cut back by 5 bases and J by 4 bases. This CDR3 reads CASSVRDRRSYGYTF. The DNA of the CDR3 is TGTGCCAGCAGTGTACGGGACAGGCGTTCCTATGGCTACACCTTC.

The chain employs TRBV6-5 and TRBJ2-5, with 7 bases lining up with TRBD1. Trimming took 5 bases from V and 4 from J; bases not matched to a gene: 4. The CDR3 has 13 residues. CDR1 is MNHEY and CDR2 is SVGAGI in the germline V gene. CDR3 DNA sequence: TGTGCCAGCAGTCCTAGACAGGGAGAGACCCAGTACTTC. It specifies CASSPRQGETQYF.

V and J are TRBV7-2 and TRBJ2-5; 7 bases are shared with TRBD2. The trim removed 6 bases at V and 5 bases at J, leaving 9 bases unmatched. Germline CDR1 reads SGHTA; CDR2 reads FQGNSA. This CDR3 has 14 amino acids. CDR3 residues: CASSPSRGGETQYF. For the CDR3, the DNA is TGTGCCAGCAGTCCCTCTAGGGGAGGGGAGACCCAGTACTTC. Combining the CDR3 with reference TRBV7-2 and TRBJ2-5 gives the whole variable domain GAGVSQSPSNKVTEKGKDVELRCDPISGHTALYWYRQSLGQGLEFLIYFQGNSAPDKSGLPSDRFSAERTGGSVSTLTIQRTQQEDSAVYLCASSPSRGGETQYFGPGTRLLVL.

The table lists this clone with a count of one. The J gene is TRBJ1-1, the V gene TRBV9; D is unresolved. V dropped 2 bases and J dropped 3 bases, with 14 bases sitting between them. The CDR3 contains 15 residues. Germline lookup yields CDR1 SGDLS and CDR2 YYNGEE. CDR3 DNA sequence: TGTGCCAGCAGCGTCCACACGGGGAGAGACACTGAAGCTTTCTTT. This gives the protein CASSVHTGRDTEAFF.

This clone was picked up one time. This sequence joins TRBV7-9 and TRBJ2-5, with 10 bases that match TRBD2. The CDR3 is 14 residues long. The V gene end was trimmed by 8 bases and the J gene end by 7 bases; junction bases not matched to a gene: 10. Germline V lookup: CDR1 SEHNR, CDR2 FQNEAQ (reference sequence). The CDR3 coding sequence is TGTGCCAGCGGGCATAGCGGGGGGTTTGTGACCCAGTACTTC. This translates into CASGHSGGFVTQYF.

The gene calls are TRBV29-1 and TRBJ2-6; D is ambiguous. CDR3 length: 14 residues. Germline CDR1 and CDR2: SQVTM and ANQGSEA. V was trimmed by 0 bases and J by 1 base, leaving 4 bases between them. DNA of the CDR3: TGCAGCGTTGAAGACGGTTCTGGGGCCAACGTCCTGACTTTC. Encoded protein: CSVEDGSGANVLTF.

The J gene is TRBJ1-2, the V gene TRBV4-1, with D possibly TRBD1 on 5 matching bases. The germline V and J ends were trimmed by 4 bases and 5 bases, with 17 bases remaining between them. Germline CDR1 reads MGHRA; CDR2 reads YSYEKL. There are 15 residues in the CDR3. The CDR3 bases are TGCGCCAGCAGCCTGAACCCTGGGGCCGATTATGGCTACACCTTC. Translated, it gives CASSLNPGADYGYTF.

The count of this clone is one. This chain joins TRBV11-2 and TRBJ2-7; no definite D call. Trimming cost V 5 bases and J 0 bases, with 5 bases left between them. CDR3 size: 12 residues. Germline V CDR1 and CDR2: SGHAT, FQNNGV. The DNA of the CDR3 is TGTGCCAGCAGCCTAAGCTCCTACGAGCAGTACTTC. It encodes CASSLSSYEQYF.

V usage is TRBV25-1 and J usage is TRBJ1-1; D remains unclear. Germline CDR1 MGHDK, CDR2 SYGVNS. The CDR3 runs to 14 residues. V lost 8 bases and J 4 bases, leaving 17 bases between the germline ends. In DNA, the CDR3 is TGTGCCAGCGCCCAAAACGACGGGTCCACTGAAGCTTTCTTT. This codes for CASAQNDGSTEAFF.

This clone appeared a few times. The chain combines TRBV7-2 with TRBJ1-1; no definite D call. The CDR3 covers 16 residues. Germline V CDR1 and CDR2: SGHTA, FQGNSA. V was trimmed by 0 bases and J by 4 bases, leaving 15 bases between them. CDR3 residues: CASSLASGSYPTEAFF. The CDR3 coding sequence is TGTGCCAGCAGCTTAGCAAGCGGTTCTTACCCCACTGAAGCTTTCTTT.

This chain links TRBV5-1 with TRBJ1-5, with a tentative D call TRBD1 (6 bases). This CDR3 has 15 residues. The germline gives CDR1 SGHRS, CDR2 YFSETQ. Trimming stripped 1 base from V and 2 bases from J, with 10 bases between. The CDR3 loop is CASSLTGLGNQPQHF. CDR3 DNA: TGCGCCAGCAGCTTGACAGGGCTGGGCAATCAGCCCCAGCATTTT.

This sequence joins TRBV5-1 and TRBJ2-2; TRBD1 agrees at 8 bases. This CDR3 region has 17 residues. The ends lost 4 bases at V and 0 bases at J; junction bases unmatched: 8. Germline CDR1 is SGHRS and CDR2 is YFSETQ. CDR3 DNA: TGCGCCAGCAGCCCAGGACAGGGAGCGACGAACACCGGGGAGCTGTTTTTT. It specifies CASSPGQGATNTGELFF.